These T cell receptor beta chains were read from a single sample in a study of CD8+CD57+ T cells in acquired aplastic anemia. Via MiXCR, TCRdb re-called the reads, giving one row per CDR3 protein. The data hold about 200,000 distinct CDR3 sequences, with 50% to 70% observed a single time. Sequenced input: sorted CD4+, CD8+, or CD8+CD57+ T cells (not recorded which) from PBMCs. Receptors were obtained from a human donor with aplastic anemia. Both conserved end residues are part of each CDR3. D genes are given only for firm matches. Only part of the rows carry a size: once, few, many, or a class if the clone is expanded.

D	V	J	size	DNA	CDR3
NA	TRBV20-1	TRBJ2-7	NA	TGCAGTGCTAGAGATGTACTAGCATCCTACGAGCAGTACTTC	CSARDVLASYEQYF
TRBD1	TRBV7-6	TRBJ2-7	NA	TGTGCCAGCAGCGTCGACAGGGGCCACGAGCAGTACTTC	CASSVDRGHEQYF
TRBD1	TRBV19	TRBJ1-2	NA	TGTGCCAGTAGTATGTCAGGGGGCCAGAACTATGGCTACACCTTC	CASSMSGGQNYGYTF
TRBD1	TRBV7-9	TRBJ2-7	many	TGTGCCAGCAGCGCCGTGGGACAGGGCAACGAGCAGTACTTC	CASSAVGQGNEQYF
NA	TRBV10-3	TRBJ2-6	many	TGTGCCATCAGTGAGTCTCCAGGGCGGTTCTCTGGGGCCAACGTCCTGACTTTC	CAISESPGRFSGANVLTF
NA	TRBV19	TRBJ1-4	many	TGTGCCAGTAGTTTTGGGCAGGGGAATGAAAAACTGTTTTTT	CASSFGQGNEKLFF
NA	TRBV5-1	TRBJ2-7	NA	TGCGCCAGCAGCCAACCGGGACGCGAGCAGTACTTC	CASSQPGREQYF
TRBD1	TRBV7-2	TRBJ1-1	NA	TGTGCCAGCAGCCATCGGGACAGACTCCTTGAGGCTTTCTTT	CASSHRDRLLEAFF
TRBD1	TRBV19	TRBJ2-6	NA	TGTGCCAGTAGTAGTGGACAGGCGGCCAACGTCCTGACTTTC	CASSSGQAANVLTF
TRBD1	TRBV7-9	TRBJ2-7	few	TGTGCCAGCAGCCTTACGGACGGACAGGGCGAGCAGTACTTC	CASSLTDGQGEQYF
NA	TRBV2	TRBJ2-7	NA	TGTGCCAGCATTCTGGTTAGCGCTATGGGCGAGCAGTACTTC	CASILVSAMGEQYF
TRBD2	TRBV20-1	TRBJ2-2	many	TGCAGTGCTAGCGGGGGGGTGGGAACCGGGGAGCTGTTTTTT	CSASGGVGTGELFF
NA	TRBV2	TRBJ2-3	NA	TGTGCCAGCAGTGTACGGAGCACAGATACGCAGTATTTT	CASSVRSTDTQYF
NA	TRBV10-3	TRBJ2-7	few	TGTGCCATCAGTGAGTTCGCGGGGCAAGCGGAACAGCAGTACTTC	CAISEFAGQAEQQYF
NA	TRBV5-8	TRBJ1-1	NA	TGTGCCAGCAGCTTGTGGGATTTGACTGAAGCTTTCTTT	CASSLWDLTEAFF
NA	TRBV3-1	TRBJ2-7	NA	TGTGCCAGCAGCCATGGACGGACCCTCTCCTACGAGCAGTACTTC	CASSHGRTLSYEQYF
TRBD2	TRBV7-2	TRBJ2-1	NA	TGTGCCAGCAGTCCTGGCGGCGGGGGGCCTAATGAGCAGTTCTTC	CASSPGGGGPNEQFF
NA	TRBV7-9	TRBJ2-2	NA	TGTGCCAGCAGCTTATTATGGGGGGAGAACACCGGGGAGCTGTTTTTT	CASSLLWGENTGELFF
NA	TRBV20-1	TRBJ1-6	NA	TGCAGTGCTAGAGATAAGGGTAGCTCCTATAATTCACCCCTCCACTTT	CSARDKGSSYNSPLHF
NA	TRBV19	TRBJ1-6	few	TGTGCCAGTAGTATAGGACCGACTTCACCCCTCCACTTT	CASSIGPTSPLHF
NA	TRBV9	TRBJ1-2	NA	TGTGCCAGCAGCGTAGCTAACTATGGCTACACCTTC	CASSVANYGYTF
NA	TRBV7-2	TRBJ2-7	NA	TGTGCCAGCAGCCGAACGGCCATAGGCTACGAGCAGTACTTC	CASSRTAIGYEQYF
TRBD2	TRBV20-1	TRBJ2-1	few	TGCAGTGCTGTGAGGGACGGCGTAGCGGGAGTATCCTACAATGAGCAGTTCTTC	CSAVRDGVAGVSYNEQFF
NA	TRBV19	TRBJ2-3	NA	TGTGCCAGTAGTATCTGGGGTCCACAAACAGATACGCAGTATTTT	CASSIWGPQTDTQYF
NA	TRBV19	TRBJ2-3	NA	TGTGCCAGTAAAAGTCTCCGCACAGATACGCAGTATTTT	CASKSLRTDTQYF
NA	TRBV5-1	TRBJ2-7	NA	TGCGCCAGCAGCCCCCTCCGGGGAGACGACGAGCAGTACTTC	CASSPLRGDDEQYF
TRBD1	TRBV10-3	TRBJ1-1	NA	TGTGCCATCAGTGAAGAACAGGGGGATGCGTCTTCTGAAGCTTTCTTT	CAISEEQGDASSEAFF
NA	TRBV18	TRBJ1-1	few	TGTGCCAGCTCACCGACTTCGACTGAAGCTTTCTTT	CASSPTSTEAFF
NA	TRBV10-1	TRBJ1-2	NA	TGCGCCAGCAGTAAACAAGCCGGGGAGGGGTACACCTTC	CASSKQAGEGYTF
TRBD1	TRBV5-1	TRBJ1-1	NA	TGCGCCAGCAGCTTGGACAGGGGAATGAACACTGAAGCTTTCTTT	CASSLDRGMNTEAFF
NA	TRBV11-2	TRBJ2-5	NA	TGTGCCAGCAGACAAAGTAGTACTACCGGGGAGACCCAGTACTTC	CASRQSSTTGETQYF
NA	TRBV5-1	TRBJ2-7	NA	TGCGCCAGCAGCTCGTCCCCCGCAGGGATCCACGAGCAGTACTTC	CASSSSPAGIHEQYF
NA	TRBV24-1	TRBJ2-1	NA	TGTGCCACCAGTTCAAATCACAGGGACGATGAGCAGTTCTTC	CATSSNHRDDEQFF
NA	TRBV10-3	TRBJ1-1	few	TGTGCCACCGCGAACAGGGAGGGCACTGAAGCTTTCTTT	CATANREGTEAFF